Presented here are 21 T cell receptor beta chains from one specimen sequenced in a study of cytomegalovirus exposure and HLA in healthy donors. Researchers ran the PCR with 60 Vbeta and 13 Jbeta primers. Produced via immunoSEQ multiplex PCR; TCRdb's table is partial and in-frame only. The sample carries 150,000 to 200,000 clones, 75% to 80% recorded once. Sample: PBMCs. These receptors were obtained from a female donor in good health and CMV-seronegative.

The rearrangement uses TRBV11-2 and TRBJ2-5; tentatively, D is TRBD1 (6 bases). The V gene's germline CDR1 is SGHAT and CDR2 FQNNGV. The V end lost 4 bases, the J end lost 4 bases, and 16 bases lay between the germline ends. This CDR3 comprises 15 residues. In DNA, the CDR3 is TGTGCCAGCAGCTGGACGTGGGACACGCGAGAGACCCAGTACTTC. Protein product: CASSWTWDTRETQYF.

This clone appeared once. The chain carries TRBV4-3 and TRBJ2-1; D unclear. Looked up from germline, CDR1 is LGHNA and CDR2 is YSLEER. With 0 bases removed from V and 4 bases from J, the gap between germline ends came to 10 bases. This CDR3 has 15 residues. The CDR3 sequence: CASSQESVPYNEQFF. The CDR3 nucleotides are TGCGCCAGCAGCCAAGAGTCGGTACCGTACAATGAGCAGTTCTTC.

The J gene is TRBJ1-1, the V gene TRBV6-5, with 8 bases matching TRBD1. This CDR3 has 14 residues. The junction had 3 bases not matched to a gene; V was cut back by 5 bases and J by 1 base. Per the germline V gene, CDR1 is MNHEY and CDR2 is SVGAGI. This CDR3 is CASSATGGNTEAFF. Here the CDR3 DNA reads TGTGCCAGCAGTGCCACAGGGGGGAACACTGAAGCTTTCTTT.

This chain joins TRBV10-3 and TRBJ2-2, with 9 bases identical to TRBD1. Germline V gene sequence: CDR1 ENHRY, CDR2 SYGVKD. Trimming took 3 bases from V and 6 from J; bases not matched to a gene: 2. The CDR3 loop spans 14 amino acids. Here the CDR3 reads CAISEQGAAGELFF. CDR3 in DNA: TGTGCCATCAGTGAACAGGGGGCGGCCGGGGAGCTGTTTTTT.

This chain connects TRBV4-1 to TRBJ2-1; TRBD1 matches at 8 bases. With 4 bases clipped from V and 2 bases from J, the junction kept 10 bases outside the gene matches. The germline gives CDR1 MGHRA, CDR2 YSYEKL. This CDR3 contains 17 residues. The CDR3 protein is CASSRPPAGGAYNEQFF. CDR3 DNA: TGCGCCAGCAGCCGTCCCCCGGCAGGGGGCGCCTACAATGAGCAGTTCTTC.

The chain combines TRBV7-8 with TRBJ1-1; the D is unclear. Trimming removed 0 bases from V and 1 base from J, with 9 bases in between. Germline assignment: CDR1 SGHVS and CDR2 FQNEAQ. The CDR3 covers 15 residues. The CDR3, as DNA: TGTGCCAGCAGCTTAGCCTCTCGGTCGAACACTGAAGCTTTCTTT. Its protein is CASSLASRSNTEAFF.

The rearrangement links TRBV6-6 to TRBJ2-3, with 9 bases that match TRBD2. V dropped 3 bases and J dropped 1; count of bases not matched to a gene: 2. Looked up from germline, CDR1 is MNHNY and CDR2 is SVGAGI (reference sequence). The CDR3 runs 15 residues. The CDR3: CASSYASGGTDTQYF. The CDR3 DNA sequence: TGTGCCAGCAGTTATGCTAGCGGGGGCACAGATACGCAGTATTTT.

This chain links TRBV4-2 with TRBJ1-4; 8 bases are shared with TRBD1. The germline V gene encodes CDR1 LGHNA and CDR2 YNFKEQ. V gave up 1 base and J gave up 0 bases; unmatched junction bases: 4. This CDR3 region has 17 residues. CDR3 sequence: CASSQGDRITTNEKLFF. CDR3 nucleotides: TGTGCCAGCAGCCAAGGGGACAGGATAACAACTAATGAAAAACTGTTTTTT.

The chain uses TRBV5-6 and TRBJ2-4; a weak D match, TRBD2 (6 bases). This CDR3 is built from 18 residues. CDR1 SGHDT and CDR2 YYEEEE come from the germline V gene. Trimming removed 2 bases from V and 4 bases from J, with 22 bases in between. The CDR3 loop is CASSFMVQLGGGKNIQYF. CDR3 nucleotide sequence: TGTGCCAGCAGCTTCATGGTCCAACTGGGAGGAGGAAAAAACATTCAGTACTTC.

The gene calls are TRBV7-2 and TRBJ2-7; D possibly corresponds to TRBD1 (5 bases). This CDR3 has 14 residues. V lost 2 bases, J lost 4 bases, and 12 bases lay in between. Per germline, CDR1 SGHTA and CDR2 FQGNSA. The CDR3 reads CASSLQGGAYEQYF. DNA of the CDR3: TGTGCCAGCAGCTTACAGGGCGGAGCATACGAGCAGTACTTC. Full variable domain (outside the CDR3, taken from reference TRBV7-2 and TRBJ2-7): GAGVSQSPSNKVTEKGKDVELRCDPISGHTALYWYRQSLGQGLEFLIYFQGNSAPDKSGLPSDRFSAERTGGSVSTLTIQRTQQEDSAVYLCASSLQGGAYEQYFGPGTRLTVT.

The chain combines TRBV11-2 with TRBJ1-6; 12 nucleotides align to TRBD1. This CDR3 has 17 amino acids. Trimming at V came to 4 bases and at J to 8 bases, leaving 9 bases not matched to a gene. Per germline, CDR1 SGHAT and CDR2 FQNNGV. CDR3 loop: CASSWGTGGYGDSPLHF. CDR3 DNA sequence: TGTGCCAGCAGCTGGGGGACAGGGGGCTATGGGGATTCACCCCTCCACTTT.

The CDR3 loop is CASSLGKTNTIYF. CDR3 nucleotide sequence: TGTGCCAGCAGTTTGGGCAAGACAAACACCATATATTTT. The V and J genes are TRBV28 and TRBJ1-3; D remains unclear. The ends were cut back, 3 bases at V and 6 bases at J, with 9 bases in the middle. Germline V gene sequence: CDR1 MDHEN, CDR2 SYDVKM. The CDR3 sequence is 13 residues long.

The genes are TRBV5-1 and TRBJ2-1; the D gene is possibly TRBD2 (7 bases). V lost 0 bases to trimming and J lost 3 bases, with 25 bases between them. CDR3 size: 20 residues. CDR1 and CDR2 from the germline V gene are SGHRS and YFSETQ. The CDR3 DNA reads TGCGCCAGCAGCTTGGGAGGGGGAATTGGCGGGAGAGGGATCTACAATGAGCAGTTCTTC. Protein: CASSLGGGIGGRGIYNEQFF.

The CDR3 bases are TGTGCCAGCAGCCGACTTCCGGGACAGGGGGTGGAGACCCAGTACTTC. The encoded protein is CASSRLPGQGVETQYF. V gene TRBV14 combines with J gene TRBJ2-5; TRBD1 aligns across 11 bases. CDR1 and CDR2 from the germline V gene are SGHDN and FVKESK. Losses at the gene ends were 4 bases for V and 5 bases for J; bases not matched to a gene: 9. The CDR3 extends over 16 amino acids.

The J gene is TRBJ2-1, the V gene TRBV9; a possible D gene is TRBD2 (5 bases). Trimming pared 4 bases from V and 5 bases from J, leaving 13 bases between. The CDR3 spans 14 residues. Germline CDR1 and CDR2: SGDLS and YYNGEE. The CDR3 here is CASSLRSGNNEQFF. The CDR3 DNA reads as TGTGCCAGCAGCCTTCGTTCGGGGAACAATGAGCAGTTCTTC.

CDR3 loop: CASSPRGQGSAGNTIYF. The DNA for the CDR3 is TGTGCCAGCTCACCACGTGGGCAGGGGTCTGCTGGAAACACCATATATTTT. The chain recombines TRBV18 with TRBJ1-3, with D perhaps matching TRBD1 (6 bases). This CDR3 spans 17 amino acids. Germline assignment: CDR1 KGHSH and CDR2 LQKENI. Trimming took 1 base from V and 2 from J, leaving 15 bases between them.

The chain links TRBV7-2 to TRBJ2-1; TRBD2 matches 8 bases. V lost 1 base and J lost 15; bases outside the gene matches: 11. In germline, CDR1 is SGHTA, CDR2 FQGNSA. The CDR3 loop spans 14 amino acids. CDR3 DNA sequence: TGTGCCAGCAGCTTAGGATTATTACTAGCGGCGTTGTTCTTC. It encodes CASSLGLLLAALFF. The whole variable domain, filled in from reference TRBV7-2 and TRBJ2-1, reads GAGVSQSPSNKVTEKGKDVELRCDPISGHTALYWYRQSLGQGLEFLIYFQGNSAPDKSGLPSDRFSAERTGGSVSTLTIQRTQQEDSAVYLCASSLGLLLAALFFGPGTRLTVL.

The genes are TRBV5-1 and TRBJ1-1; TRBD1 aligns across 9 bases. The germline CDR1 and CDR2 sequences are SGHRS and YFSETQ. V lost 4 bases and J lost 5; bases outside the gene matches: 9. CDR3 size: 15 residues. CDR3 in amino acids: CASSAAGTGLTEAFF. The CDR3 DNA sequence: TGCGCCAGCAGCGCGGCCGGGACAGGGCTTACTGAAGCTTTCTTT.

The chain joins TRBV9 to TRBJ2-5; 9 nucleotides agree with TRBD2. This CDR3 comprises 18 residues. Trimming at V came to 0 bases and at J to 4 bases, leaving 13 bases not matched to a gene. In germline, CDR1 is SGDLS, CDR2 YYNGEE. The CDR3 DNA reads as TGTGCCAGCAGCGTAGGTTCCGGGGGCGGGAGGGCCGGAGAGACCCAGTACTTC. As protein: CASSVGSGGGRAGETQYF.

CDR3 nucleotide sequence: TGTGCCAGCAGCGCCGGGGGGGGTCGGACTGAAGCTTTCTTT. Its protein is CASSAGGGRTEAFF. The J gene is TRBJ1-1, the V gene TRBV11-3; TRBD1 might be the D (5 bases). Germline V gene lookup returns CDR1 SGHNT and CDR2 YENEEA. The V gene lost 5 bases and the J gene lost 5 bases, with 15 bases spanning the gap. The CDR3 is made up of 14 amino acids.

The chain couples TRBV9 to TRBJ1-5, with TRBD1 matching over 8 bases. The V gene's germline CDR1 is SGDLS and CDR2 YYNGEE. The trim removed 3 bases at V and 1 base at J, leaving 6 bases unmatched. The length of the CDR3 is 16 residues. The CDR3 coding sequence is TGTGCCAGCAGCGAAGGGGGGACAGGCAGCAATCAGCCCCAGCATTTT. It is translated as CASSEGGTGSNQPQHF.